These 15 T cell receptor beta chains originate from one sample sequenced in a study of blood T cell repertoires in COVID-19. Profiling relied on immunoSEQ multiplex PCR, and the TCRdb table lists in-frame clones only, not all of them. This sample carries about 270,000 clones, about four fifths of them seen once, and the ten largest clones take 3.1%. The specimen sequenced was peripheral blood. These receptors originate from a woman in her late teens or twenties with acute or convalescent COVID-19.

The genes are TRBV28 and TRBJ2-7; 7 nucleotides match TRBD1. Germline CDR1 reads MDHEN; CDR2 reads SYDVKM. Trimming at V came to 7 bases and at J to 3 bases, leaving 12 bases not matched to a gene. CDR3 length equals 15 residues. The CDR3 protein is CASTKTGTGDYEQYF. The DNA of the CDR3 is TGTGCCAGCACCAAGACAGGAACAGGGGACTACGAGCAGTACTTC.

This clone was detected only a few times. The V gene is TRBV27, the J gene TRBJ2-2; TRBD1 agrees at 7 bases. Germline CDR1 MNHEY, CDR2 SMNVEV (reference sequence). The CDR3 is made up of 16 amino acids. The junction had 10 bases not matched to a gene; V was cut back by 8 bases and J by 1 base. The CDR3 protein is CASGNPRTGNTGELFF. The CDR3 DNA sequence: TGTGCCAGCGGAAACCCGAGGACAGGGAACACCGGGGAGCTGTTTTTT.

V usage is TRBV7-2 and J usage is TRBJ1-2; D uncertain. The germline V gene has CDR1 SGHTA and CDR2 FQGNSA. The CDR3 loop spans 12 amino acids. Trimming took 1 base from V and 5 from J, leaving 5 bases between them. The DNA for the CDR3 is TGTGCCAGCAGCTTAGGAGGGTATGGCTACACCTTC. It specifies CASSLGGYGYTF.

This rearrangement joins TRBV3-1 (or the pseudogene TRBV3-2) to TRBJ2-1; unclear D gene. V lost 4 bases and J 1 base, leaving 8 bases between the germline ends. Germline-derived CDR1 and CDR2 are LGHDT and YNNKEL (reference sequence). This CDR3 is built from 14 residues. CDR3 bases: TGTGCCAGCAGCCGAACTCGTTCCTACAATGAGCAGTTCTTC. Translated: CASSRTRSYNEQFF.

The chain carries TRBV6-4 and TRBJ2-1, with 8 bases aligning to TRBD2. The junction had 9 bases not matched to a gene; V was cut back by 8 bases and J by 3 bases. There are 15 residues in the CDR3. The germline V gene encodes CDR1 MRHNA and CDR2 SNTAGT. CDR3 region: CASGASGSNYNEQFF. In DNA, the CDR3 is TGTGCCAGCGGGGCTAGCGGGTCTAACTACAATGAGCAGTTCTTC.

The CDR3: CASSLRTGGADTQYF. Here the CDR3 DNA reads TGTGCCAGCAGCCTAAGGACAGGGGGCGCAGATACGCAGTATTTT. The V call is TRBV11-3, the J call TRBJ2-3, with TRBD1 matching over 11 bases. J gave up 4 bases and V 5 bases, and 5 bases lay outside the gene matches. CDR1 and CDR2 (germline): SGHNT, YENEEA. The CDR3 runs to 15 residues.

This rearrangement joins TRBV4-3 to TRBJ2-1; TRBD2 matches 8 bases. J was trimmed by 8 bases and V by 0 bases; bases with no gene match: 12. In germline, CDR1 is LGHNA, CDR2 YSLEER. The CDR3 is made up of 17 amino acids. In nucleotides, the CDR3 is TGCGCCAGCAGCCAAGACGCGGGCTTGACTAGCGACGATGAGCAGTTCTTC. As protein: CASSQDAGLTSDDEQFF.

The chain employs TRBV5-1 and TRBJ2-1; TRBD1 matches at 7 bases. Germline trimming cut 4 bases from V and 7 bases from J; bases unmatched to any gene: 14. Germline V gene data show CDR1 as SGHRS and CDR2 as YFSETQ. The length of the CDR3 is 16 residues. Here the CDR3 DNA reads TGCGCCAGCAGCGGAGACCCGGACAGGATCGGGAATGAGCAGTTCTTC. Encoded protein: CASSGDPDRIGNEQFF. The full variable domain, its missing parts supplied by reference TRBV5-1 and TRBJ2-1, is KAGVTQTPRYLIKTRGQQVTLSCSPISGHRSVSWYQQTPGQGLQFLFEYFSETQRNKGNFPGRFSGRQFSNSRSEMNVSTLELGDSALYLCASSGDPDRIGNEQFFGPGTRLTVL.

This clone has only a few counts. This chain links TRBV6-4 with TRBJ2-2; 9 bases fit TRBD2. The CDR3 is 14 residues long. V was clipped by 3 bases and J by 6 bases; unmatched bases: 2. CDR1 MRHNA and CDR2 SNTAGT come from the germline V gene. CDR3 amino acids: CASSEREGPGELFF. In DNA, the CDR3 is TGTGCCAGCAGTGAGCGGGAGGGCCCCGGGGAGCTGTTTTTT.

The chain links TRBV27 to TRBJ1-2; 10 nucleotides match TRBD1. Germline lookup yields CDR1 MNHEY and CDR2 SMNVEV (reference sequence). V trimming: 6 bases; J trimming: 5 bases; junction bases outside the gene matches: 6. The CDR3 is 14 amino acids. In DNA form, the CDR3 reads TGTGCCAGCAGCGGGACAGGGGAAAAATATGGCTACACCTTC. Amino acids: CASSGTGEKYGYTF.

The chain combines TRBV15 with TRBJ1-5, with D possibly TRBD1 on 5 matching bases. From germline, CDR1 is LNHNV and CDR2 YYDKDF (reference sequence). The ends were cut back, 1 base at V and 1 base at J, with 17 bases in the middle. The CDR3 is made up of 18 amino acids. The CDR3 is CATSRVGQGGVSNQPQHF. The CDR3 nucleotides are TGTGCCACCAGCAGAGTAGGGCAGGGCGGGGTCAGCAATCAGCCCCAGCATTTT.

This clone was seen a single time. The CDR3 nucleotides are TGTGCCAGCAGCTTGGCCCGGGTGAGCTCCTACGAGCAGTACTTC. This sequence encodes CASSLARVSSYEQYF. The J gene is TRBJ2-7, the V gene TRBV5-5, with D unclear. Trimming left V 0 bases short and J 0 bases short, with 10 bases between. Germline V lookup: CDR1 SGHKS, CDR2 YYEKEE (reference sequence). The CDR3 consists of 15 residues. The full variable domain, in which reference TRBV5-5 and TRBJ2-7 provide the parts outside the CDR3, is DAGVTQSPTHLIKTRGQQVTLRCSPISGHKSVSWYQQVLGQGPQFIFQYYEKEERGRGNFPDRFSARQFPNYSSELNVNALLLGDSALYLCASSLARVSSYEQYFGPGTRLTVT.

The rearrangement uses TRBV2 and TRBJ1-3, with 10 nucleotides matching TRBD1. In germline, CDR1 is SNHLY, CDR2 FYNNEI. This CDR3 has 16 amino acids. Unmatched junction bases numbered 13, after V lost 5 bases and J lost 9 bases. The CDR3 loop reads CASSKESTGGLTTIYF. CDR3 in DNA: TGTGCCAGCAGTAAGGAATCGACAGGGGGCTTAACCACCATATATTTT.

The rearrangement links TRBV7-9 to TRBJ2-7, with 7 bases matching TRBD2. Germline values: CDR1 SEHNR, CDR2 FQNEAQ (reference sequence). V shed 1 base and J 2 bases; nucleotides not matched to a gene: 2. This CDR3 is 14 amino acids long. The CDR3 sequence: CASSLGTSAYEQYF. For the CDR3, the DNA is TGTGCCAGCAGCTTAGGGACTAGTGCCTACGAGCAGTACTTC.

The V call is TRBV6-4, the J call TRBJ1-5, with a tentative D call TRBD1 (6 bases). The V end was cut by 6 bases, the J end by 3 bases, with 18 bases between. CDR3 length: 16 amino acids. CDR1 MRHNA and CDR2 SNTAGT come from the germline V gene. CDR3 DNA: TGTGCCAGCAGACTGTCTAGGACAGAGACCAATCAGCCCCAGCATTTT. Protein product: CASRLSRTETNQPQHF.